This passage covers 22 T cell receptor beta chains from one sample sequenced in a study of human T cells and chemical hapten exposure. One entry per CDR3 protein, called by TCRdb with MiXCR from the RACE reads. The data contain tens of thousands of distinct CDR3 sequences, about 10% of them singletons. Time point in this sample: patch test 2, 6 weeks after DPC sensitization. As to treatment: therapeutic diphenylcyclopropenone sensitization with weekly scalp DPC. Sequencing used whole blood, obtained in connection with sensitization to the hapten diphenylcyclopropenone (DPC). The receptors were sampled from a woman aged 25 to 39 with alopecia areata. Some clones in this sample may be carry-over from other donors' samples.

The table lists this clonotype with many counts. This chain connects TRBV11-3 to TRBJ1-2, with unresolved D. This CDR3 region has 14 residues. Deletions cut 3 bases from V and 5 bases from J, with 13 bases between. The germline V gene has CDR1 SGHNT and CDR2 YENEEA. CDR3 sequence (DNA): TGTGCCAGCAGCTTCGCCGGGTCCGATTATGGCTACACCTTC. Amino acids: CASSFAGSDYGYTF.

This clonotype was seen a handful of times. V is TRBV13 and J is TRBJ1-2; no clear D. The CDR3 loop spans 12 amino acids. CDR1 is PRHDT and CDR2 is FYEKMQ in the germline V gene (reference sequence). The ends were cut back, 1 base at V and 7 bases at J, with 7 bases in the middle. Here the CDR3 DNA reads TGTGCCAGCAGCTTAGTGCCGGGTGGCTACACCTTC. This gives the protein CASSLVPGGYTF.

This clonotype was picked up many times. This rearrangement joins TRBV28 to TRBJ2-7; D may be TRBD2 (5 bases). Germline loops: CDR1 MDHEN, CDR2 SYDVKM. The CDR3 sequence is 12 residues long. The V and J ends lost 5 bases and 3 bases respectively, with 8 bases between them. CDR3 residues: CASSAGDYEQYF. The DNA for the CDR3 is TGTGCCAGCAGTGCCGGGGACTACGAGCAGTACTTC. Combining the CDR3 with reference TRBV28 and TRBJ2-7 gives the whole variable domain DVKVTQSSRYLVKRTGEKVFLECVQDMDHENMFWYRQDPGLGLRLIYFSYDVKMKEKGDIPEGYSVSREKKERFSLILESASTNQTSMYLCASSAGDYEQYFGPGTRLTVT.

This clonotype was found many times. This chain joins TRBV6-2 or TRBV6-3 and TRBJ2-3; D is uncertain. The CDR3 is 15 amino acids. The germline V gene encodes CDR1 MNHEY and CDR2 SVGEGT. V was cut by 0 bases and J by 6 bases, with 13 bases left in between. CDR3 bases: TGTGCCAGCAGTTACTCCTTCTCCAAGAGTGATACGCAGTATTTT. It yields the protein CASSYSFSKSDTQYF.

This clonotype was seen at least ten times. The chain carries TRBV28 and TRBJ2-1; D gene ambiguous. This CDR3 is built from 13 residues. CDR1 is MDHEN and CDR2 is SYDVKM in the germline V gene. CDR3 region: CGASKPLGSEQFF. In DNA, the CDR3 is TGTGGAGCGTCGAAACCCCTTGGTAGTGAGCAGTTCTTC.

This chain uses TRBV6-1 with TRBJ2-7, with D uncertain. V was trimmed by 2 bases and J by 1 base, leaving 6 bases between them. Germline V gene lookup returns CDR1 MNHNS and CDR2 SASEGT. The CDR3 has 13 amino acids. For the CDR3, the DNA is TGTGCCAGCAGTGAACAAGGATCCTACGAGCAGTACTTC. The encoded protein is CASSEQGSYEQYF.

This clonotype was detected many times. The chain couples TRBV5-1 to TRBJ2-3; D might be TRBD1 (6 bases). V was trimmed by 4 bases and J by 2 bases, leaving 14 bases between them. Germline V CDR1 and CDR2: SGHRS, YFSETQ. CDR3 size: 15 residues. In DNA, the CDR3 is TGCGCCAGCAGCCGATCCGGGACATCCACAGATACGCAGTATTTT. Protein: CASSRSGTSTDTQYF.

In DNA form, the CDR3 reads TGTGCCAGCAGTTTATACGAGCAGTACTTC. It yields the protein CASSLYEQYF. This rearrangement joins TRBV27 to TRBJ2-7; D gene unclear. Trimming took 1 base from V and 5 from J, leaving 0 bases between them. This CDR3 has 10 residues. CDR1 is MNHEY, CDR2 SMNVEV, per germline (reference sequence).

This clonotype has ten or more counts. The CDR3 nucleotides read TGCGCCAGCAGCTTTCAGGGGGTTACTTCGGAAGCTTTCTTT. Translating gives CASSFQGVTSEAFF. This chain connects TRBV5-1 to TRBJ1-1; TRBD1 aligns across 7 bases. The ends lost 2 bases at V and 8 bases at J; junction bases unmatched: 9. Per germline, CDR1 SGHRS and CDR2 YFSETQ. This CDR3 has 14 residues.

This chain uses TRBV6-6 with TRBJ1-4, with a tentative D call TRBD1 (5 bases). Trimming took off 6 bases at V and 5 bases at J, with 19 bases between the two ends. Per germline, CDR1 MNHNY and CDR2 SVGAGI (reference sequence). CDR3 length equals 16 residues. The CDR3 DNA reads TGTGCCAGCAGCGGGGCAGGTCGAACTCCAAATGAAAAACTGTTTTTT. The encoded protein is CASSGAGRTPNEKLFF.

This clonotype was seen repeatedly, ten times or more. The chain joins TRBV11-1 to TRBJ2-7, with D tentatively TRBD1 or TRBD2 (5 bases each). Germline-derived CDR1 and CDR2 are SGHAT and FQDESV (reference sequence). This CDR3 has 14 residues. The V and J ends lost 5 bases and 0 bases respectively, with 11 bases between them. For the CDR3, the DNA is TGTGCCAGCAGCAAAGGGGAGTACTCCTACGAGCAGTACTTC. Translated, it gives CASSKGEYSYEQYF.

Only a few counts were recorded for this clonotype. The chain joins TRBV29-1 to TRBJ2-1, with TRBD2 matching 8 bases. Looked up from germline, CDR1 is SQVTM and CDR2 is ANQGSEA. This CDR3 is 16 amino acids long. V lost 5 bases to trimming and J lost 0 bases; unmatched junction nucleotides: 9. The CDR3 DNA reads as TGCAGCGTTCCTTTTGGTAGCGGGACCTCCTACAATGAGCAGTTCTTC. It yields the protein CSVPFGSGTSYNEQFF.

The chain's CDR3 is CASSSGGTVGYEQYF. The CDR3 DNA sequence: TGTGCCAGCAGTTCAGGTGGGACAGTGGGGTACGAGCAGTACTTC. The J gene is TRBJ2-7, the V gene TRBV12-3 or TRBV12-4, with 7 bases identical to TRBD1. J lost 4 bases, V lost 4 bases, and 10 bases had no gene match. CDR3 length equals 15 residues.

This clonotype was observed at least ten times. The CDR3 region is CASSQEGTGALKNIQYF. CDR3 nucleotides: TGCGCCAGCAGCCAAGAAGGGACAGGGGCACTCAAAAACATTCAGTACTTC. The rearrangement links TRBV4-3 to TRBJ2-4; 10 nucleotides align to TRBD1. Trimming cost V 0 bases and J 3 bases; bases outside gene matches: 5. The V gene's germline CDR1 is LGHNA and CDR2 YSLEER. This CDR3 has 17 residues.

This clonotype was recorded at least ten times. This chain joins TRBV13 and TRBJ2-1; D unresolved. V lost 2 bases and J lost 6, with 14 bases in between. Per germline, CDR1 PRHDT and CDR2 FYEKMQ (reference sequence). CDR3 size: 15 residues. The CDR3 sequence: CASSLRRNAFNEQFF. Written as DNA, the CDR3 is TGTGCCAGCAGCTTACGGCGGAACGCTTTCAATGAGCAGTTCTTC.

V gene TRBV2 combines with J gene TRBJ1-2; no firm D call. This CDR3 has 10 amino acids. V lost 6 bases to trimming and J lost 4 bases, with 3 bases between them. Germline CDR1 is SNHLY and CDR2 is FYNNEI. CDR3 residues: CASRGYGYTF. As DNA, the CDR3 is TGTGCCAGCAGGGGCTATGGCTACACCTTC.

At least ten counts were recorded for this clonotype. The V gene is TRBV27, the J gene TRBJ2-2, with 9 bases that match TRBD1. The J segment lost 0 bases and the V segment lost 11 bases, leaving 4 bases of the junction unmatched. CDR1 is MNHEY, CDR2 SMNVEV, per germline (reference sequence). The CDR3 consists of 14 residues. The CDR3 bases are TGTGCCTCACAGGGGGCCACGAACACCGGGGAGCTGTTTTTT. Translating gives CASQGATNTGELFF.

This clonotype has a count of ten or more. CDR3 in amino acids: CASSLSGLAGARGTQYF. The CDR3 DNA follows: TGTGCCAGCAGCCTATCGGGACTAGCGGGGGCCCGGGGTACGCAGTATTTT. The chain combines TRBV13 with TRBJ2-3, with 14 bases fitting TRBD2. Germline values: CDR1 PRHDT, CDR2 FYEKMQ (reference sequence). After removal of 5 bases from V and 8 bases from J, the junction contained 12 bases not matched to a gene. This CDR3 contains 17 residues. The full variable domain, completed using reference TRBV13 and TRBJ2-3, is AAGVIQSPRHLIKEKRETATLKCYPIPRHDTVYWYQQGPGQDPQFLISFYEKMQSDKGSIPDRFSAQQFSDYHSELNMSSLELGDSALYFCASSLSGLAGARGTQYFGPGTRLTVL.

This clonotype was seen a handful of times. V and J are TRBV29-1 and TRBJ1-1; 9 bases are shared with TRBD1. Germline values: CDR1 SQVTM, CDR2 ANQGSEA. V shed 8 bases, J shed 3 bases, and the junction held 4 bases outside the gene matches. The CDR3 has 12 residues. The CDR3 here is CSSRQGDTEAFF. The CDR3 DNA reads TGCAGCTCCCGACAGGGGGACACTGAAGCTTTCTTT.

The V gene is TRBV5-4, the J gene TRBJ1-1; TRBD1 matches 11 bases. The J segment lost 5 bases and the V segment lost 4 bases, leaving 7 bases of the junction unmatched. The V gene's germline CDR1 is SGHNT and CDR2 YYREEE (reference sequence). The length of the CDR3 is 15 residues. For the CDR3, the DNA is TGTGCCAGCAGCAGGGGCGGGACAGGGGGGACTGAAGCTTTCTTT. Translation gives CASSRGGTGGTEAFF.

This chain joins TRBV29-1 and TRBJ2-1; D is unclear. The V end was cut by 4 bases, the J end by 7 bases, with 11 bases between. The CDR3 runs 12 residues. Per the germline V gene, CDR1 is SQVTM and CDR2 is ANQGSEA. CDR3 protein: CSVVLMGNEQFF. The CDR3 coding sequence is TGCAGCGTTGTCCTGATGGGGAATGAGCAGTTCTTC.

This clonotype turned up a few times. The V gene is TRBV2, the J gene TRBJ2-1; perhaps TRBD2 as D (6 bases). Germline CDR1 is SNHLY and CDR2 is FYNNEI. This CDR3 spans 12 amino acids. Trimming took off 5 bases at V and 10 bases at J, with 12 bases between the two ends. The DNA of the CDR3 is TGTGCCAGCAGTAATTCGGGAGTCGAGCAGTTCTTC. The encoded protein is CASSNSGVEQFF.